The sequence of this T cell receptor beta chain was determined in a study of shared clonotypes between healthy human individuals. Turning to the study itself: Each donor contributed plates that comprised three CD4 naive, three CD4 memory, two CD8 naive and one CD8 memory. The study's findings and limits: Clonotypes which were not shared had lower generation probabilities than clonotypes that all four donors shared.

For every subset, genomic DNA was evenly distributed across several immunoSEQ plates. Sequenced by immunoSEQ multiplex PCR; TCRdb stores in-frame clones only, minus some. The sample comprises some 500,000 clones, approximately 95% of which are singletons, and 0.055% to 0.075% rests with the top ten. The CDR3 runs 13 residues. Between the trimmed V and J ends, which lost 3 bases and 9 bases, there was a span of 9 bases. Germline V lookup: CDR1 MDHEN, CDR2 SYDVKM. Remarks on this clone: Its antigen is currently unknown.

The receptor was isolated from a woman between 25 and 40 years old in good health. The specimen sequenced was naive CD4+ T cells sorted from blood. Subset noted: CD45RA+ positively selected. V is TRBV28 and J is TRBJ1-6; D is ambiguous. CDR3 DNA sequence: TGTGCCAGCAGTTTCTGGGGAACTTCACCCCTCCACTTT. Amino acid sequence: CASSFWGTSPLHF.